Listed below are T cell receptor beta chains from one sample, sequenced in a study of CD8 T cells in Susac syndrome. TCRdb ran MiXCR on the immunoSEQ multiplex PCR reads and lists one entry per CDR3 protein. The sample yields about 150,000 distinct CDR3 sequences, 92% seen once. Sequenced sample: CD4+ T cells from PBMCs. The receptors shown here come from a human donor in good health. CDR3s include the opening cysteine and the closing phenylalanine or tryptophan. A D gene is named only where the DNA matches it firmly. Clone size, where shown, is once, few, many, or a class for clones that have expanded.

clone size: .; V gene: TRBV6-5; D gene: .; J gene: TRBJ1-1; CDR3 DNA: TGTGCCAGCAGTTACAACAGCAATCTGAACACTGAAGCTTTCTTT; CDR3 protein: CASSYNSNLNTEAFF
clone size: once; V gene: TRBV5-6; D gene: .; J gene: TRBJ1-1; CDR3 DNA: TGTGCCAGCAGCTCACCATTGAACGCTGAAGCTTTCTTT; CDR3 protein: CASSSPLNAEAFF
clone size: .; V gene: TRBV6-5; D gene: .; J gene: TRBJ2-7; CDR3 DNA: TGTGCCAGCAGTTACTCAAATGCCTACGAGCAGTACTTC; CDR3 protein: CASSYSNAYEQYF
clone size: .; V gene: TRBV19; D gene: .; J gene: TRBJ1-1; CDR3 DNA: TGTGCCAGTAGGATACAGGGAGAGACTGAAGCTTTCTTT; CDR3 protein: CASRIQGETEAFF
clone size: .; V gene: TRBV5-1; D gene: .; J gene: TRBJ2-5; CDR3 DNA: TGCGCCAGCAGCTTGGAGGCTATCTACCAGACCCAGTACTTC; CDR3 protein: CASSLEAIYQTQYF
clone size: once; V gene: TRBV9; D gene: TRBD2; J gene: TRBJ2-7; CDR3 DNA: TGTGCCAGCAGCGGTAGCGGGAGGCTCTCCTACGAGCAGTACTTC; CDR3 protein: CASSGSGRLSYEQYF
clone size: .; V gene: TRBV9; D gene: .; J gene: TRBJ2-6; CDR3 DNA: TGTGCCAGCAGCGTAGGCGAGATCTCTGGGGCCAACGTCCTGACTTTC; CDR3 protein: CASSVGEISGANVLTF
clone size: .; V gene: TRBV20-1; D gene: .; J gene: TRBJ2-5; CDR3 DNA: TGCAGTGCTAGAGGACAGGTCCAAGAGACCCAGTACTTC; CDR3 protein: CSARGQVQETQYF
clone size: .; V gene: TRBV20-1; D gene: TRBD1; J gene: TRBJ1-3; CDR3 DNA: TGCAGTGCTTCCGGACAGGGCAGAGCTACTCCGCGAAACACCATATATTTT; CDR3 protein: CSASGQGRATPRNTIYF
clone size: once; V gene: TRBV29-1; D gene: TRBD1; J gene: TRBJ2-1; CDR3 DNA: TGCAGCGTTAAGACTGGGACAGGGGCCAATGAGCAGTTCTTC; CDR3 protein: CSVKTGTGANEQFF
clone size: .; V gene: TRBV4-3; D gene: .; J gene: TRBJ2-3; CDR3 DNA: TGCGCCAGCAGCCAAGATCGAAGGGCAGATACGCAGTATTTT; CDR3 protein: CASSQDRRADTQYF
clone size: .; V gene: TRBV19; D gene: TRBD2; J gene: TRBJ2-1; CDR3 DNA: TGTGCCAGTAGTATAGAACGGACTAGATCACCGGATGGTGAGCAGTTCTTC; CDR3 protein: CASSIERTRSPDGEQFF
clone size: .; V gene: TRBV7-9; D gene: TRBD1; J gene: TRBJ2-7; CDR3 DNA: TGTGCCAGCAGCTTATATAAGGGGGCGACCTACGAGCAGTACTTC; CDR3 protein: CASSLYKGATYEQYF
clone size: .; V gene: TRBV11-2; D gene: .; J gene: TRBJ1-2; CDR3 DNA: TGTGCCAGCAGCTTAGAACGCTTCTTCCGGGACTCCTATGGCTACACCTTC; CDR3 protein: CASSLERFFRDSYGYTF
clone size: .; V gene: TRBV3-1; D gene: .; J gene: TRBJ1-5; CDR3 DNA: TGTGCCAGCAGCCAAGATTGGGGCCCCCAGCCCCAGCATTTT; CDR3 protein: CASSQDWGPQPQHF
clone size: .; V gene: TRBV9; D gene: TRBD2; J gene: TRBJ2-2; CDR3 DNA: TGTGCCAGCAGCCCCCTACGCCGGACTAGCGGGAGTAGGGGCACCGGGGAGCTGTTTTTT; CDR3 protein: CASSPLRRTSGSRGTGELFF
clone size: .; V gene: TRBV11-3; D gene: TRBD2; J gene: TRBJ2-1; CDR3 DNA: TGTGCCAGCAGCTTAGGAGCGGGGGGATACAATGAGCAGTTCTTC; CDR3 protein: CASSLGAGGYNEQFF
clone size: .; V gene: TRBV5-1; D gene: TRBD2; J gene: TRBJ2-7; CDR3 DNA: TGCGCCAGCAGCGACACTAGCGGGACCTACGAGCAGTACTTC; CDR3 protein: CASSDTSGTYEQYF
clone size: .; V gene: TRBV29-1; D gene: .; J gene: TRBJ2-5; CDR3 DNA: TGCAGCGCCTTCAGCCGCAGGGGAGGAGAGACCCAGTACTTC; CDR3 protein: CSAFSRRGGETQYF
clone size: once; V gene: TRBV3-1; D gene: TRBD2; J gene: TRBJ2-7; CDR3 DNA: TGTGCCAGCAGCCGAGGCCTTGTTTCTAGCGGAACTCTCGAGCTGTCCTACGAGCAGTACTTC; CDR3 protein: CASSRGLVSSGTLELSYEQYF
clone size: .; V gene: TRBV7-9; D gene: .; J gene: TRBJ2-3; CDR3 DNA: TGTGCCAGCAGCTCCCCGAGACCGGGGAGTAGCACAGATACGCAGTATTTT; CDR3 protein: CASSSPRPGSSTDTQYF
clone size: .; V gene: TRBV11-2; D gene: TRBD1; J gene: TRBJ1-5; CDR3 DNA: TGTGCCAGCAGCTCTAGCAGGGGGGACCAGCCCCAGCATTTT; CDR3 protein: CASSSSRGDQPQHF
clone size: .; V gene: TRBV18; D gene: TRBD2; J gene: TRBJ2-3; CDR3 DNA: TGTGCCAGCACACCGACTAGCGGGGGCGATACGCAGTATTTT; CDR3 protein: CASTPTSGGDTQYF
clone size: .; V gene: TRBV28; D gene: .; J gene: TRBJ2-7; CDR3 DNA: TGTGCCAGCAGTTCGCCACCGGACGGAATCTACGAGCAGTACTTC; CDR3 protein: CASSSPPDGIYEQYF
clone size: .; V gene: TRBV6-1; D gene: .; J gene: TRBJ2-7; CDR3 DNA: TGTGCCAGCAGTGAAGCTCCAGGCGCCTCCTACGAGCAGTACTTC; CDR3 protein: CASSEAPGASYEQYF
clone size: .; V gene: TRBV7-2; D gene: TRBD1; J gene: TRBJ1-2; CDR3 DNA: TGTGCCAGCAGCGAGCAGGGGGCACGAGGCTACACCTTC; CDR3 protein: CASSEQGARGYTF
clone size: .; V gene: TRBV20-1; D gene: TRBD2; J gene: TRBJ2-1; CDR3 DNA: TGCAGTGCTAGAGATCCATCGACTAGCGACAATGAGCAGTTCTTC; CDR3 protein: CSARDPSTSDNEQFF
clone size: .; V gene: TRBV9; D gene: .; J gene: TRBJ1-2; CDR3 DNA: TGTGCCAGCAGCGTAGAACAGGGCGACTATGGCTACACCTTC; CDR3 protein: CASSVEQGDYGYTF
clone size: .; V gene: TRBV3-1; D gene: TRBD2; J gene: TRBJ2-3; CDR3 DNA: TGTGCCAGCAGCCGGTTGTCGACTAGCGGAGGTGGCACAGATACGCAGTATTTT; CDR3 protein: CASSRLSTSGGGTDTQYF
clone size: .; V gene: TRBV12-3/TRBV12-4; D gene: TRBD1; J gene: TRBJ2-7; CDR3 DNA: TGTGCCAGCAGCCAGGACAGGCTCTACGAGCAGTACTTC; CDR3 protein: CASSQDRLYEQYF
clone size: .; V gene: TRBV18; D gene: .; J gene: TRBJ2-7; CDR3 DNA: TGTGCCAGCTCACCACCGGGTAGAAACTCCTACGAGCAGTACTTC; CDR3 protein: CASSPPGRNSYEQYF
clone size: .; V gene: TRBV10-3; D gene: .; J gene: TRBJ1-5; CDR3 DNA: TGTGCCATCAGCAGCGGGGCATATAGCAATCAGCCCCAGCATTTT; CDR3 protein: CAISSGAYSNQPQHF
clone size: .; V gene: TRBV29-1; D gene: TRBD1; J gene: TRBJ1-4; CDR3 DNA: TGCAGCGTTCTTGACAGGGGTGAAAAACTGTTTTTT; CDR3 protein: CSVLDRGEKLFF
clone size: .; V gene: TRBV10-1; D gene: TRBD1; J gene: TRBJ2-1; CDR3 DNA: TGCGCCAGCAGAGGACAGGGTAGCCATGAGCAGTTCTTC; CDR3 protein: CASRGQGSHEQFF
clone size: .; V gene: TRBV29-1; D gene: TRBD2; J gene: TRBJ2-3; CDR3 DNA: TGCAGCGTTGACGGGACTAGCAGAGATACGCAGTATTTT; CDR3 protein: CSVDGTSRDTQYF
clone size: .; V gene: TRBV12-3/TRBV12-4; D gene: TRBD2; J gene: TRBJ2-7; CDR3 DNA: TGTGCCAGCAGTTACCCGGGACTAGCGGGAGGGGAGCAGTACTTC; CDR3 protein: CASSYPGLAGGEQYF
clone size: .; V gene: TRBV20-1; D gene: .; J gene: TRBJ1-3; CDR3 DNA: TGCAGTGCAAGCCCCCCCGGGGTTGGAAACACCATATATTTT; CDR3 protein: CSASPPGVGNTIYF
clone size: .; V gene: TRBV18; D gene: .; J gene: TRBJ1-1; CDR3 DNA: TGTGCCAGCTCATCGGGACATGGGAACACTGAAGCTTTCTTT; CDR3 protein: CASSSGHGNTEAFF
clone size: once; V gene: TRBV6-4; D gene: TRBD1; J gene: TRBJ1-5; CDR3 DNA: TGTGCCAGCAGTGACCCCTGGACAGGGCTTCAGCCCCAGCATTTT; CDR3 protein: CASSDPWTGLQPQHF
clone size: once; V gene: TRBV5-6; D gene: TRBD2; J gene: TRBJ2-5; CDR3 DNA: TGTGCCAGCAGCTTGGAAAGGGGACTAGCGGGAGTTTCAGAGACCCAGTACTTC; CDR3 protein: CASSLERGLAGVSETQYF
clone size: .; V gene: TRBV5-1; D gene: .; J gene: TRBJ2-5; CDR3 DNA: TGCGCCAGCAGCTTGAGGAGGTACCAAGAGACCCAGTACTTC; CDR3 protein: CASSLRRYQETQYF
clone size: few; V gene: TRBV7-9; D gene: TRBD2; J gene: TRBJ2-5; CDR3 DNA: TGTGCCAGCAGCTTAGGCCTAGCGGGAGGTCAAGAGACCCAGTACTTC; CDR3 protein: CASSLGLAGGQETQYF
clone size: .; V gene: TRBV24-1; D gene: .; J gene: TRBJ2-7; CDR3 DNA: TGTGCCACCAGTGACCGCCTGGCAGGGGTAAGCGAGCAGTACTTC; CDR3 protein: CATSDRLAGVSEQYF
clone size: .; V gene: TRBV5-1; D gene: .; J gene: TRBJ2-1; CDR3 DNA: TGCGCCAGCTCTCGGGGCGGCCCGAGGAATGAGCAGTTCTTC; CDR3 protein: CASSRGGPRNEQFF
clone size: .; V gene: TRBV19; D gene: .; J gene: TRBJ1-1; CDR3 DNA: TGTGCCAGTAGTATCGCGACACTCACTGAAGCTTTCTTT; CDR3 protein: CASSIATLTEAFF
clone size: .; V gene: TRBV4-3; D gene: TRBD1; J gene: TRBJ2-2; CDR3 DNA: TGCGCCAGCAGCCGTGGGACAGGGGGGAACACCGGGGAGCTGTTTTTT; CDR3 protein: CASSRGTGGNTGELFF
clone size: .; V gene: TRBV6-1; D gene: .; J gene: TRBJ2-5; CDR3 DNA: TGTGCCAGCAGGGACCCGCCGAAAGAGACCCAGTACTTC; CDR3 protein: CASRDPPKETQYF
clone size: .; V gene: TRBV4-1; D gene: TRBD2; J gene: TRBJ2-2; CDR3 DNA: TGCGCCAGCAGCCGATCGGGACTAGCGAGTGACACCGGGGAGCTGTTTTTT; CDR3 protein: CASSRSGLASDTGELFF
clone size: .; V gene: TRBV25-1; D gene: .; J gene: TRBJ1-1; CDR3 DNA: TGTGCCAGCAACGCCGGGATTGGTGAAGCTTTCTTT; CDR3 protein: CASNAGIGEAFF
clone size: .; V gene: TRBV10-3; D gene: TRBD1; J gene: TRBJ2-7; CDR3 DNA: TGTGCCATCAGTGAAGACAGGGGGCACTCCTACGAGCAGTACTTC; CDR3 protein: CAISEDRGHSYEQYF
clone size: .; V gene: TRBV12-3/TRBV12-4; D gene: .; J gene: TRBJ2-1; CDR3 DNA: TGTGCCAGCAGTCCTAGGACAGTAAACAATGAGCAGTTCTTC; CDR3 protein: CASSPRTVNNEQFF
clone size: .; V gene: TRBV7-9; D gene: .; J gene: TRBJ2-7; CDR3 DNA: TGTGCCAGCAGCTTAGGCCCCCCACAGGGCTACTCCTACGAGCAGTACTTC; CDR3 protein: CASSLGPPQGYSYEQYF
clone size: .; V gene: TRBV4-3; D gene: TRBD1; J gene: TRBJ2-5; CDR3 DNA: TGCGCCAGCAGCCTACAAACAGGGGGCACGGAGACCCAGTACTTC; CDR3 protein: CASSLQTGGTETQYF
clone size: .; V gene: TRBV7-2; D gene: TRBD1; J gene: TRBJ1-1; CDR3 DNA: TGTGCCAGCAGCCTCAGGGGGGATAATGAAGCTTTCTTT; CDR3 protein: CASSLRGDNEAFF